The rows below give T cell receptor beta chains drawn from one sample of a study of breast tumors, draining lymph nodes, adjacent tissues. TCRdb redid the calling of the multiplex PCR reads with MiXCR, one entry per CDR3 protein. The table shows some 52,000 distinct CDR3 sequences, with about 40% occurring only once. What was sequenced was breast tumor tissue. The receptors shown here come from a female donor with breast cancer. Some clones in this sample may be carry-over from other donors' samples. Both conserved end residues are part of each CDR3. The D gene is left open where the match is weak. Only part of the rows carry a size: once, few, many, or a class if the clone is expanded.

j_gene: TRBJ2-6
abundance: .
v_gene: TRBV5-6
d_gene: .
CDR3aa: CASSRRLTLSGANVLTF
CDR3nt: TGTGCCAGCAGCCGAAGGTTAACTCTCTCTGGGGCCAACGTCCTGACTTTC

j_gene: TRBJ2-2
abundance: .
v_gene: TRBV6-2/TRBV6-3
d_gene: .
CDR3aa: CASSHSLANTGELFF
CDR3nt: TGTGCCAGCAGTCACTCACTAGCGAACACCGGGGAGCTGTTTTTT

j_gene: TRBJ2-1
abundance: many
v_gene: TRBV10-3
d_gene: .
CDR3aa: CAISESMAGTYNEQFF
CDR3nt: TGTGCCATCAGTGAGTCGATGGCGGGGACCTACAATGAGCAGTTCTTC

j_gene: TRBJ2-5
abundance: .
v_gene: TRBV5-5
d_gene: .
CDR3aa: CASSFSANTGDGGEETQYF
CDR3nt: TGTGCCAGCAGCTTTTCGGCGAACACCGGGGACGGAGGAGAGGAGACCCAGTACTTC

j_gene: TRBJ2-1
abundance: many
v_gene: TRBV3-1
d_gene: .
CDR3aa: CASSPGPNSYNEQFF
CDR3nt: TGTGCCAGCAGTCCGGGACCTAACTCCTACAATGAGCAGTTCTTC

j_gene: TRBJ2-3
abundance: .
v_gene: TRBV24-1
d_gene: .
CDR3aa: CATSDSMASINEQYF
CDR3nt: TGTGCCACCAGTGATTCTATGGCAAGCATTAATGAGCAGTATTTT

j_gene: TRBJ2-1
abundance: many
v_gene: TRBV4-3
d_gene: TRBD2
CDR3aa: CASSQQGLAQGQEQFF
CDR3nt: TGCGCCAGCAGCCAGCAAGGACTAGCCCAGGGCCAGGAGCAGTTCTTC

j_gene: TRBJ2-7
abundance: many
v_gene: TRBV6-2/TRBV6-3
d_gene: .
CDR3aa: CASSRPGAYLSYEQYF
CDR3nt: TGTGCCAGCAGTCGACCAGGGGCCTACCTTTCCTACGAGCAGTACTTC

j_gene: TRBJ2-1
abundance: many
v_gene: TRBV18
d_gene: TRBD2
CDR3aa: CASSPPTSGSGGEQFF
CDR3nt: TGTGCCAGCTCACCACCGACGAGCGGGAGTGGGGGGGAGCAGTTCTTC

j_gene: TRBJ2-3
abundance: .
v_gene: TRBV5-1
d_gene: .
CDR3aa: CASSFGQNGIRSDTQYF
CDR3nt: TGCGCCAGCAGCTTTGGACAGAACGGGATAAGGTCAGATACGCAGTATTTT

j_gene: TRBJ1-1
abundance: .
v_gene: TRBV12-3/TRBV12-4
d_gene: .
CDR3aa: CASSLGAYTEAFF
CDR3nt: TGTGCCAGCAGTTTAGGGGCATACACTGAAGCTTTCTTT

j_gene: TRBJ1-3
abundance: many
v_gene: TRBV3-1
d_gene: .
CDR3aa: CASSQGWDSSSGNTIYF
CDR3nt: TGTGCCAGCAGCCAAGGCTGGGACTCCAGCTCTGGAAACACCATATATTTT

j_gene: TRBJ2-3
abundance: many
v_gene: TRBV6-2/TRBV6-3
d_gene: .
CDR3aa: CASSYGSGTAVTDTQYF
CDR3nt: TGTGCCAGCAGTTACGGGTCAGGTACAGCAGTCACAGATACGCAGTATTTT

j_gene: TRBJ2-1
abundance: .
v_gene: TRBV19
d_gene: TRBD2
CDR3aa: CASRGGDEQFF
CDR3nt: TGTGCCAGTAGGGGGGGGGATGAGCAGTTCTTC

j_gene: TRBJ2-4
abundance: many
v_gene: TRBV7-2
d_gene: TRBD2
CDR3aa: CASSATSGSIGIQYF
CDR3nt: TGTGCCAGCAGCGCGACTAGCGGGAGTATCGGCATTCAGTACTTC

j_gene: TRBJ1-5
abundance: .
v_gene: TRBV15
d_gene: .
CDR3aa: CATSRGIGQPQHF
CDR3nt: TGTGCCACCAGCAGAGGGATAGGTCAACCCCAGCATTTT

j_gene: TRBJ2-1
abundance: many
v_gene: TRBV11-2
d_gene: TRBD2
CDR3aa: CASSLDASGDNEQFF
CDR3nt: TGTGCCAGCAGCTTAGACGCTAGCGGGGACAATGAGCAGTTCTTC

j_gene: TRBJ2-2
abundance: .
v_gene: TRBV12-3/TRBV12-4
d_gene: TRBD1
CDR3aa: CASTQGQHRTNGRELFF
CDR3nt: TGTGCCAGCACACAGGGACAGCACAGGACCAACGGCAGGGAGCTGTTCTTT

j_gene: TRBJ1-6
abundance: .
v_gene: TRBV4-3
d_gene: .
CDR3aa: CASSQDFAADTQYSPLHF
CDR3nt: TGCGCCAGCAGCCAAGATTTTGCGGCAGATACGCAGTATTCACCCCTCCACTTT

j_gene: TRBJ1-3
abundance: .
v_gene: TRBV5-1
d_gene: .
CDR3aa: CASSLDDFTIYF
CDR3nt: TGCGCCAGCAGCTTGGACGACTTCACCATATATTTT

j_gene: TRBJ1-3
abundance: .
v_gene: TRBV30
d_gene: .
CDR3aa: CAWSVVGEGNTIYF
CDR3nt: TGTGCCTGGAGTGTAGTCGGGGAAGGAAACACCATATATTTT

j_gene: TRBJ2-1
abundance: many
v_gene: TRBV4-3
d_gene: TRBD1
CDR3aa: CASSPGTGFYNEQFF
CDR3nt: TGCGCCAGCAGCCCCGGGACAGGGTTTTACAATGAGCAGTTCTTC

j_gene: TRBJ2-2
abundance: many
v_gene: TRBV4-1
d_gene: .
CDR3aa: CASSQVQATGELFF
CDR3nt: TGCGCCAGCAGCCAAGTGCAGGCTACCGGGGAGCTGTTTTTT

j_gene: TRBJ1-2
abundance: .
v_gene: TRBV7-3
d_gene: .
CDR3aa: CASSLNMRETLYGYTF
CDR3nt: TGTGCCAGCAGCTTGAACATGAGGGAGACCCTTTATGGCTACACCTTC

j_gene: TRBJ1-4
abundance: .
v_gene: TRBV5-7
d_gene: .
CDR3aa: CASSFPGSLNTEAF
CDR3nt: TGTGCCAGCAGCTTCCCAGGGAGCTTGAACACTGAAGCTTTT

j_gene: TRBJ1-1
abundance: many
v_gene: TRBV19
d_gene: TRBD1
CDR3aa: CASSSQTGITEAFF
CDR3nt: TGTGCCAGTAGTTCCCAGACAGGGATCACTGAAGCTTTCTTT

j_gene: TRBJ2-1
abundance: .
v_gene: TRBV5-1
d_gene: .
CDR3aa: CASSSAGETHNEQFF
CDR3nt: TGCGCCAGCAGCTCGGCCGGGGAGACTCACAATGAGCAGTTCTTC

j_gene: TRBJ1-5
abundance: many
v_gene: TRBV7-8
d_gene: TRBD1
CDR3aa: CASSLKQGQKNQPQHF
CDR3nt: TGTGCCAGCAGCTTAAAACAGGGACAGAAAAATCAGCCCCAGCATTTT

j_gene: TRBJ2-1
abundance: many
v_gene: TRBV5-1
d_gene: TRBD2
CDR3aa: CASSLGVAGVDEQFF
CDR3nt: TGCGCCAGCAGCCTCGGGGTAGCGGGAGTCGATGAGCAGTTCTTC

j_gene: TRBJ1-2
abundance: .
v_gene: TRBV4-3
d_gene: .
CDR3aa: CASSRVRGHSIYGYTF
CDR3nt: TGCGCCAGCAGCCGAGTAAGGGGACACTCAATTTATGGCTACACCTTC

j_gene: TRBJ1-3
abundance: .
v_gene: TRBV20-1
d_gene: .
CDR3aa: CSARVLAGGSSIYF
CDR3nt: TGCAGTGCTAGAGTACTAGCGGGAGGAAGCTCCATATATTTT

j_gene: TRBJ2-1
abundance: .
v_gene: TRBV29-1
d_gene: TRBD2
CDR3aa: CSLRTSGSYNEQFF
CDR3nt: TGCAGCTTAAGGACTAGCGGGAGCTACAATGAGCAGTTCTTC

j_gene: TRBJ2-7
abundance: .
v_gene: TRBV20-1
d_gene: TRBD2
CDR3aa: CSALGLAGSYEQYF
CDR3nt: TGCAGTGCTCTCGGACTAGCCGGATCGTACGAGCAGTACTTC

j_gene: TRBJ2-2
abundance: .
v_gene: TRBV7-8
d_gene: .
CDR3aa: CASSFMGMNTGELFF
CDR3nt: TGTGCCAGCAGCTTTATGGGCATGAACACCGGGGAGCTGTTTTTT

j_gene: TRBJ1-5
abundance: many
v_gene: TRBV19
d_gene: .
CDR3aa: CASTEGNQPQHF
CDR3nt: TGTGCCAGTACGGAAGGAAATCAGCCCCAGCATTTT

j_gene: TRBJ2-7
abundance: few
v_gene: TRBV20-1
d_gene: .
CDR3aa: CSARRRLEASEQYF
CDR3nt: TGCAGTGCTAGGAGGAGACTAGAGGCCTCCGAGCAGTACTTC

j_gene: TRBJ1-2
abundance: many
v_gene: TRBV7-9
d_gene: TRBD1
CDR3aa: CASSETGGQGYTF
CDR3nt: TGTGCCAGCAGCGAAACAGGGGGGCAGGGCTACACCTTC

j_gene: TRBJ1-3
abundance: many
v_gene: TRBV16
d_gene: .
CDR3aa: CASSQKEWKTGNTIYF
CDR3nt: TGTGCCAGCAGCCAAAAAGAATGGAAGACTGGAAACACCATATATTTT

j_gene: TRBJ1-6
abundance: many
v_gene: TRBV7-2
d_gene: .
CDR3aa: CASSPIRGAGNSPLHF
CDR3nt: TGTGCCAGCAGCCCAATTAGGGGGGCAGGTAATTCACCCCTCCACTTT

j_gene: TRBJ2-1
abundance: .
v_gene: TRBV10-3
d_gene: TRBD2
CDR3aa: CAISEGSLAVGEQFF
CDR3nt: TGTGCCATCAGTGAGGGTTCTCTAGCGGTTGGTGAGCAGTTCTTC

j_gene: TRBJ2-7
abundance: many
v_gene: TRBV6-1
d_gene: .
CDR3aa: CASSESDPSYEQYF
CDR3nt: TGTGCCAGCAGTGAAAGTGATCCCTCCTACGAGCAGTACTTC

j_gene: TRBJ2-3
abundance: many
v_gene: TRBV2
d_gene: TRBD2
CDR3aa: CASSENGRDTDTQYF
CDR3nt: TGTGCCAGCAGTGAGAACGGGAGGGATACAGATACGCAGTATTTT

j_gene: TRBJ2-7
abundance: many
v_gene: TRBV7-3
d_gene: .
CDR3aa: CASSVGRHGAYEQYF
CDR3nt: TGTGCCAGCAGCGTAGGGAGACACGGTGCCTACGAGCAGTACTTC

j_gene: TRBJ2-7
abundance: .
v_gene: TRBV7-2
d_gene: .
CDR3aa: CASSLESSGTYEQRF
CDR3nt: TGTGCCAGCAGCTTAGAATCTTCAGGAACCTACGAGCAGCGCTTC

j_gene: TRBJ1-5
abundance: .
v_gene: TRBV7-7
d_gene: .
CDR3aa: CASSPGQPQHF
CDR3nt: TGTGCCAGCAGCCCCGGACAGCCCCAGCATTTT

j_gene: TRBJ2-7
abundance: many
v_gene: TRBV20-1
d_gene: TRBD1
CDR3aa: CSAPRDRGSYEQYF
CDR3nt: TGCAGTGCGCCCCGGGACAGGGGGTCCTACGAGCAGTACTTC

j_gene: TRBJ1-2
abundance: .
v_gene: TRBV6-5
d_gene: .
CDR3aa: CASSEVRKNGYTF
CDR3nt: TGTGCCAGCAGTGAAGTCAGGAAGAATGGCTACACCTTC

j_gene: TRBJ2-7
abundance: .
v_gene: TRBV5-1
d_gene: .
CDR3aa: CASSLVGGIDDEQYF
CDR3nt: TGCGCCAGCAGCTTGGTGGGCGGGATAGACGACGAGCAGTACTTC

j_gene: TRBJ2-1
abundance: .
v_gene: TRBV10-3
d_gene: TRBD2
CDR3aa: CAIRTGLAGDEQFF
CDR3nt: TGTGCCATCAGGACAGGACTAGCGGGAGATGAGCAGTTCTTC

j_gene: TRBJ2-3
abundance: many
v_gene: TRBV11-3
d_gene: TRBD2
CDR3aa: CASNTAGTSGHF
CDR3nt: TGTGCCAGCAACACCGCCGGGACTAGCGGGCATTTT

j_gene: TRBJ1-2
abundance: once
v_gene: TRBV2
d_gene: .
CDR3aa: CASSALGGAGYTF
CDR3nt: TGTGCCAGCAGCGCCTTAGGTGGTGCTGGCTACACCTTC

j_gene: TRBJ1-6
abundance: many
v_gene: TRBV6-5
d_gene: .
CDR3aa: CASSLGPNRGSPLHF
CDR3nt: TGTGCCAGCAGTCTCGGGCCAAATCGTGGTTCACCCCTCCACTTT

j_gene: TRBJ2-5
abundance: .
v_gene: TRBV19
d_gene: TRBD1
CDR3aa: CARRDRGRKTQYF
CDR3nt: TGTGCCAGGCGGGACAGGGGTCGGAAGACCCAGTACTTC

j_gene: TRBJ2-5
abundance: many
v_gene: TRBV12-5
d_gene: TRBD2
CDR3aa: CASGLGLAGETQYF
CDR3nt: TGTGCTAGTGGTTTGGGACTAGCGGGAGAGACCCAGTACTTC

j_gene: TRBJ2-1
abundance: many
v_gene: TRBV29-1
d_gene: .
CDR3aa: CSSGESYNEQFF
CDR3nt: TGCAGCTCTGGGGAGTCCTACAATGAGCAGTTCTTC

j_gene: TRBJ2-6
abundance: many
v_gene: TRBV4-3
d_gene: .
CDR3aa: CASSQVDRTFSGANVLTF
CDR3nt: TGCGCCAGCAGCCAAGTTGACAGAACGTTCTCTGGGGCCAACGTCCTGACTTTC

j_gene: TRBJ2-7
abundance: .
v_gene: TRBV7-2
d_gene: .
CDR3aa: CASNLQSTGGYEQHF
CDR3nt: TGTGCCAGCAACCTACAATCGACAGGAGGCTACGAGCAGCACTTC

j_gene: TRBJ2-7
abundance: .
v_gene: TRBV7-6
d_gene: TRBD1
CDR3aa: CASRPGTGFYEQYF
CDR3nt: TGTGCCAGCAGACCCGGGACAGGGTTCTACGAGCAGTACTTC